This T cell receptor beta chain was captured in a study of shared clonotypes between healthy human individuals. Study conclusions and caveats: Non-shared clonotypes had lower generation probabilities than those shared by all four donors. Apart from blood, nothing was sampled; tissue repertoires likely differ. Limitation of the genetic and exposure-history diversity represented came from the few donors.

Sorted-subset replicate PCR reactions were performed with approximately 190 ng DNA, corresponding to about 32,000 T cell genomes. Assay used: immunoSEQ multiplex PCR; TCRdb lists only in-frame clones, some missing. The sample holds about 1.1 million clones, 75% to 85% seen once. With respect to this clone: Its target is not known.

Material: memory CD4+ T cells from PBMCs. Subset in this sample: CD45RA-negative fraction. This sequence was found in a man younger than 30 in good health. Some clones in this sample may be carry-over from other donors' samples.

DNA of the CDR3: TGTGCCATCAGTGAAGGTCGGGGGGCAATGGACACTGAAGCTTTCTTT. Its translation: CAISEGRGAMDTEAFF. This rearrangement joins TRBV10-3 to TRBJ1-1, with D perhaps matching TRBD1 (6 bases). This CDR3 region has 16 residues. V lost 3 bases and J 3 bases, leaving 17 bases between the germline ends. CDR1 is ENHRY, CDR2 SYGVKD, per germline.